The rows below give T cell receptor beta chains drawn from one sample of a study of read filtering for tumor transcriptome and immune sequencing. TCRdb re-derived calls from the reads in MiXCR, one entry per CDR3 protein. The sample lists approximately 37,000 distinct CDR3 sequences, 12% to 15% seen once, with 18% in the top ten. Sequences were obtained from a population of CD138-negative cells sorted from bone marrow. These receptors came from a donor aged 40 or over with multiple myeloma. Both conserved end residues are part of each CDR3. The D gene is left open where the match is weak. A clone size is listed for some rows: how often the clone was seen (once, few, many), or a class if it is expanded.

TRBJ2-1 | TRBD2 | medium-sized | TRBV4-3 | TGTGCCAGCAGCCAAGTTGGTAGCGGGCGAAACAATGAGCAGTTCTTC | CASSQVGSGRNNEQFF
TRBJ2-2 | - | many | TRBV6-2/TRBV6-3 | TGTGCCAGCAGTTACAGGGGCACCGGGGAGCTGTTTTTT | CASSYRGTGELFF
TRBJ2-7 | - | many | TRBV29-1 | TGCAGCGTTATCCGGGATCCGGGGAGGGAGCAGTACTTC | CSVIRDPGREQYF
TRBJ1-5 | - | - | TRBV7-2 | TGTGCCAGCAGCCATAACAGGGAACCCCAGCATTTT | CASSHNREPQHF
TRBJ2-3 | TRBD2 | many | TRBV24-1 | TGTGCCACCAGTGATCCAACCGACTCGACTAGCGGACACTCCACAGATACGCAGTATTTT | CATSDPTDSTSGHSTDTQYF
TRBJ1-2 | - | medium-sized | TRBV7-8 | TGTGCCAGCAGCTTAGCTAATGGACTCATCTATGGCTACACCTTC | CASSLANGLIYGYTF
TRBJ2-1 | - | many | TRBV5-1 | TGCGCCAGCAGGGGGGAGGTCGAGCAGTTCTTC | CASRGEVEQFF
TRBJ2-3 | TRBD1 | many | TRBV5-1 | TGCGCCAGCAGCAGGGACAGGGCCACCACAGATACGCAGTATTTT | CASSRDRATTDTQYF
TRBJ1-4 | TRBD1 | - | TRBV11-2 | TGTGCCAGCAGCTCAGGGACAGCCTTTAATGAAAGACGGTTTTTT | CASSSGTAFNERRFF
TRBJ1-1 | - | many | TRBV30 | TGTGCCTGGAGTTCTGGGTCGAACACTGAAGCTTTCTTT | CAWSSGSNTEAFF
TRBJ1-5 | - | - | TRBV20-1 | TGCAGTGCTAGAGATATGGGAGTTCTGGGGCCCCAGCATTTT | CSARDMGVLGPQHF
TRBJ2-5 | - | many | TRBV6-5 | TGTGCCAGCAGTTACTTGGCCCGAACTAGCAGTGAGACCCAGTACTTC | CASSYLARTSSETQYF
TRBJ2-1 | TRBD2 | - | TRBV5-5 | TGTGCCAGCAGACTAGCGGGGGGCCGGGATGAGCAGTTCTTC | CASRLAGGRDEQFF
TRBJ2-5 | TRBD1 | many | TRBV2 | TGTGCCAGCAGTGGCCGGGACAGGTTCCAAGAGACCCAGTACTTC | CASSGRDRFQETQYF
TRBJ2-1 | TRBD2 | medium-sized | TRBV7-2 | TGTGCCAGCAGCCCGCGGACTAGCGGGGGGGCCTTGTTCTTC | CASSPRTSGGALFF
TRBJ2-2 | - | - | TRBV10-3 | TGTGCCATCGGTCCAGGCGGGACCGGGAAGCTGTTTTTT | CAIGPGGTGKLFF
TRBJ2-5 | TRBD1 | many | TRBV20-1 | TGCAGTGCTAATGAGGGACAGTCATTGGGGACCCAGTACTTC | CSANEGQSLGTQYF
TRBJ2-3 | - | - | TRBV12-3/TRBV12-4 | TGTGCCAGCAGTCCCAGAACTAGCACAGATACGCAGTATTTT | CASSPRTSTDTQYF
TRBJ2-7 | TRBD1 | many | TRBV5-1 | TGCGCCAGCAGCATGGGACAGGGGGGAAACGAGCAGTACTTC | CASSMGQGGNEQYF
TRBJ2-2 | TRBD1 | many | TRBV11-2 | TGTGCCAGCACCAAGAGGACAGGGTTAACCGGGGAGCTGTTTTTT | CASTKRTGLTGELFF
TRBJ2-3 | - | many | TRBV3-1 | TGTGCCAGCAGCCAAGACATGGGGTTGACGCAGTATTTT | CASSQDMGLTQYF
TRBJ1-1 | TRBD1 | many | TRBV29-1 | TGCAGCGCGAGACAGGGGGCGAACACTGAAGCTTTCTTT | CSARQGANTEAFF
TRBJ1-6 | - | many | TRBV27 | TGTGCCAGCAGTTTAGGGGGGAAGTCCTATAATTCACCCCTCCACTTT | CASSLGGKSYNSPLHF
TRBJ2-4 | - | many | TRBV5-6 | TGTGCCAGCACTTTAGGACAGACCCAAAACATTCAGTACTTC | CASTLGQTQNIQYF
TRBJ1-5 | - | many | TRBV2 | TGTGCCAGCAGTGGATTGGGTCTAGCTAGCAATCAGCCCCAGCATTTT | CASSGLGLASNQPQHF
TRBJ2-3 | TRBD2 | many | TRBV28 | TGTGCCAGCACACGGGGGGGCACAGATACGCAGTATTTT | CASTRGGTDTQYF
TRBJ1-1 | - | many | TRBV27 | TGTGCCAGCTTCCAGGGGAACACTGAAGCTTTCTTT | CASFQGNTEAFF
TRBJ2-5 | - | - | TRBV20-1 | TGCAGTGCTAGTAACAGGGAGGACTGGTACCAAGAGACCCAGTACTTC | CSASNREDWYQETQYF
TRBJ2-2 | - | many | TRBV6-5 | TGTGCCAGCAGCCTAAACACCGGGGAGCTGTTTTTT | CASSLNTGELFF
TRBJ2-1 | TRBD2 | many | TRBV12-3/TRBV12-4 | TGTGCCAGCACCCTGACTAGCGGGGGCCTCAATGAGCAGTTCTTC | CASTLTSGGLNEQFF
TRBJ1-6 | - | - | TRBV29-1 | TGCAGCGTCGGCGAGGGCCTTAATTCACCCCTCCACTTT | CSVGEGLNSPLHF